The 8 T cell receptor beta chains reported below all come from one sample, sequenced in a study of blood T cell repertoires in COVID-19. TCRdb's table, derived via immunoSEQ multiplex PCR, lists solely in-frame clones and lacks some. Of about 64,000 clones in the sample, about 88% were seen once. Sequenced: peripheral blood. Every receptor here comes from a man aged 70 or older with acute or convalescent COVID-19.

CDR3 in DNA: TGTGCCAGCAGCGTAGTGCAGGGACACCATAACAGACCCGCCTACGAGCAGTACTTC. Protein sequence: CASSVVQGHHNRPAYEQYF. V is TRBV9 and J is TRBJ2-7, with D maybe TRBD1 (6 bases). This CDR3 region has 19 residues. In germline, CDR1 is SGDLS, CDR2 YYNGEE. Trimming took 0 bases from V and 2 from J, leaving 24 bases between them.

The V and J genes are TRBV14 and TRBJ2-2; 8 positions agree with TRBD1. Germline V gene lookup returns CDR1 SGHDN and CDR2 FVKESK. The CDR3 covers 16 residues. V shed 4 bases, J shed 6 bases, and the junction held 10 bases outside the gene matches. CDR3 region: CASSLWTGIRSGELFF. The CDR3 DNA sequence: TGTGCCAGCAGCCTTTGGACAGGGATTCGTTCCGGGGAGCTGTTTTTT.

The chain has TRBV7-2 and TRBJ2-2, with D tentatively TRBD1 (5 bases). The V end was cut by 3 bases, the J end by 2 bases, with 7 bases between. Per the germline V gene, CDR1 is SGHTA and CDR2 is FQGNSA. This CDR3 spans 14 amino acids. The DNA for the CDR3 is TGTGCCAGCAGCTTGTGGGGCAACACCGGGGAGCTGTTTTTT. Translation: CASSLWGNTGELFF.

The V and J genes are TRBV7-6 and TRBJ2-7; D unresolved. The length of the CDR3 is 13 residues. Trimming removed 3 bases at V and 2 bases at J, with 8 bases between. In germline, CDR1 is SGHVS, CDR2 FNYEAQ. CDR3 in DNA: TGTGCCAGCAGCTTTGAACTAACCTACGAGCAGTACTTC. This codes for CASSFELTYEQYF.

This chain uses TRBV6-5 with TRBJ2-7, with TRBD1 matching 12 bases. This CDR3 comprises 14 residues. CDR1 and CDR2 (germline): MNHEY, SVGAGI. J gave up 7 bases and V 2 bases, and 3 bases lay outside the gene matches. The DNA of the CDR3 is TGTGCCAGCAGTTACACGGGACAGGGGGCAGAGCAGTACTTC. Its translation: CASSYTGQGAEQYF.

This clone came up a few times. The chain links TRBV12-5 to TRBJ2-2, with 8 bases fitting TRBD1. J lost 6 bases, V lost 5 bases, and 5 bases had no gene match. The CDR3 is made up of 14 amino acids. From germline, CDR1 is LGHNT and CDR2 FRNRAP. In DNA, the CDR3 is TGTGCTAGTGGTCTCGGACAGGGAGCCGGGGAGCTGTTTTTT. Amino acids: CASGLGQGAGELFF.

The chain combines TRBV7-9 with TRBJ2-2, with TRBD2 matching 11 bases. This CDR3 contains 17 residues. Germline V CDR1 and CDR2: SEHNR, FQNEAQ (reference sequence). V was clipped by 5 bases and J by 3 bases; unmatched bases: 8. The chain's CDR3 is CASSGVAGGPHTGELFF. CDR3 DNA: TGTGCCAGCAGCGGGGTAGCGGGGGGGCCGCACACCGGGGAGCTGTTTTTT.

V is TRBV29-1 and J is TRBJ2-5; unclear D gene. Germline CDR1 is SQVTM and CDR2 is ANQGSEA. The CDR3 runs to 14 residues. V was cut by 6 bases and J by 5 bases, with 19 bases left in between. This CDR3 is CSVYQAGLEETQYF. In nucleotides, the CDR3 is TGCAGCGTCTATCAAGCCGGTTTAGAGGAGACCCAGTACTTC.